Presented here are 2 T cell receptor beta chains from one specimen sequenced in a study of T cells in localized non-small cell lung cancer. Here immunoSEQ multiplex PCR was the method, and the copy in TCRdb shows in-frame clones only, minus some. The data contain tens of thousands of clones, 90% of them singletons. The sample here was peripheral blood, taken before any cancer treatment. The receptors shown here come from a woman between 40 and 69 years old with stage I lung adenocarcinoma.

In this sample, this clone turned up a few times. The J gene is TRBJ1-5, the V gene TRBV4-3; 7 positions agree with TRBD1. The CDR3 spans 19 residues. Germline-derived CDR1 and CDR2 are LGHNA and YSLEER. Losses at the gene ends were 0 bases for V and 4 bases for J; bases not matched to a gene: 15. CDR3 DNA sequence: TGCGCCAGCAGCCAAGAGGGTGGGCACACCGGGACAGCTAATCAGCCCCAGCATTTT. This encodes CASSQEGGHTGTANQPQHF.

DNA of the CDR3: TGTGCCAGCAGTTCCCGGGACAGGTACCACGAGCAGTACTTC. This gives the protein CASSSRDRYHEQYF. J is TRBJ2-7 and V is TRBV6-5; 8 positions match TRBD1. V was clipped by 4 bases and J by 5 bases; unmatched bases: 7. Germline assignment: CDR1 MNHEY and CDR2 SVGAGI. The CDR3 extends over 14 amino acids.